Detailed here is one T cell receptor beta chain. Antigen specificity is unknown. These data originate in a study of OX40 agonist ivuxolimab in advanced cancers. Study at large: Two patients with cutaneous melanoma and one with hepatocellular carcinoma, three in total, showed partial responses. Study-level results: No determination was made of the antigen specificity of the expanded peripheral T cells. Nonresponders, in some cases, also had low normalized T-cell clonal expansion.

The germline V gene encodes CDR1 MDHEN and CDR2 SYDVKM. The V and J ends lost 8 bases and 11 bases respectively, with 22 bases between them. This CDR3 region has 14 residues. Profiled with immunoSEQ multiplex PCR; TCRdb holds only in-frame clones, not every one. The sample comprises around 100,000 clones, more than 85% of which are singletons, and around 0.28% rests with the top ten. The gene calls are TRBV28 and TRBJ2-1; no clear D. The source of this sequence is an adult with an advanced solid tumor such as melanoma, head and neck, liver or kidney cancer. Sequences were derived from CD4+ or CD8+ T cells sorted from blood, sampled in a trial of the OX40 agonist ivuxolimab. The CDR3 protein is CASSIGNTTPKQFF. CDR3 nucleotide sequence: TGTGCCAGCTCTATTGGTAATACGACCCCCAAGCAGTTCTTC.